This T cell receptor beta chain was captured in a study of T-cell reconstitution after alpha-beta-depleted transplantation in children. Trimming cost V 0 bases and J 3 bases, with 11 bases left between them. CDR1 is MNHEY and CDR2 is SVGAGI in the germline V gene. CDR3 length equals 15 residues. It was with unique molecular identifiers that the TCRbeta library was prepared. TCRdb redid the calling of the PCR reads with MiXCR, one entry per CDR3 protein. The data contain approximately 430,000 distinct CDR3 sequences, roughly 17% of them seen just once; the ten biggest clones take up under 30%. Study-wide points: Newly produced T cells mostly accounted for T-cell counts and diversity one year post-transplant.

In the case of this clonotype: Its specificity is unknown.

The starting material was PBMCs, mostly from graft donor cells, obtained 360 days after TCRalphabeta/CD19-depleted stem cell transplant. This sequence joins TRBV6-5 and TRBJ1-1; no clear D. The receptor was derived from a boy less than two years old who had a stem cell transplant for Wiskott-Aldrich syndrome, so the T cells may come from the graft donor. The CDR3 spells CASSYSRWYDTEAFF. Written as DNA, the CDR3 is TGTGCCAGCAGTTACTCCCGTTGGTACGACACTGAAGCTTTCTTT.